Listed below are T cell receptor beta chains from one sample, sequenced in a study of cytomegalovirus exposure and HLA in healthy donors. Method: immunoSEQ multiplex PCR; TCRdb's copy keeps in-frame clones and lacks some. Here the sample spans some 130,000 clones, 80% to 90% being singletons. Material: PBMCs. All receptors come from a woman aged 18-30 years in good health and CMV-seronegative. Both conserved end residues are part of each CDR3. A D gene is named only where the DNA matches it firmly. Some rows have no size entry. The others give once, few or many, or a class for an expanded clone.

d_call j_call v_call clone_size cdr3_nt cdr3_aa
TRBD1 TRBJ2-5 TRBV5-1 . TGCGCCAGCAGCTTACAGGGGACCCACCAAGAGACCCAGTACTTC CASSLQGTHQETQYF
TRBD2 TRBJ2-3 TRBV5-1 . TGCGCCAGCAGCGTTACCGGGACTAGCGGTACAGATACGCAGTATTTT CASSVTGTSGTDTQYF
TRBD2 TRBJ2-1 TRBV2 . TGTGCCAGCAAGGGGACTAGCGGGTACAATGAGCAGTTCTTC CASKGTSGYNEQFF
. TRBJ1-1 TRBV6-5 . TGTGCCAGCAGTTACTCGATTCAGGGGAACACTGAAGCTTTCTTT CASSYSIQGNTEAFF
. TRBJ1-6 TRBV19 . TGTGCCAGTAACGTCGGGGGAAAGACGAATTCACCCCTCCACTTT CASNVGGKTNSPLHF
. TRBJ1-1 TRBV5-1 . TGCGCCAGCAGCGTCCAGGGGTCCCGGTTAGGGTGGACTGAAGCTTTCTTT CASSVQGSRLGWTEAFF
TRBD2 TRBJ2-3 TRBV29-1 once TGCAGCGTTGAGGTAGCGGGGGGGCCGGGTACGCAGTATTTT CSVEVAGGPGTQYF
TRBD2 TRBJ2-2 TRBV15 . TGTGCCACCAGCAGAGTCAGCGGGGGTACCGGGGAGCTGTTTTTT CATSRVSGGTGELFF
TRBD2 TRBJ2-2 TRBV7-9 . TGTGCCAGCAGCTCCCCCCGCGGGGGGGGCGACACCGGGGAGCTGTTTTTT CASSSPRGGGDTGELFF
TRBD1 TRBJ1-1 TRBV5-1 few TGCGCCAGCAGCGGAGAGACAGGGGTGGGCACTGAAGCTTTCTTT CASSGETGVGTEAFF
. TRBJ2-1 TRBV5-4 . TGTGCCAGCAGCTTGGCCGTTGTCAATGAGCAGTTCTTC CASSLAVVNEQFF
. TRBJ2-7 TRBV2 . TGTGCCAGGGGAACAGGGAAGTTCCCCTACGAGCAGTACTTC CARGTGKFPYEQYF
. TRBJ1-1 TRBV7-6 once TGTGCCAGCATTGGGCTGAACACTGAAGCTTTCTTT CASIGLNTEAFF
TRBD1 TRBJ1-1 TRBV5-4 . TGTGCCAGCAGCTTCCTGGGACAGGGGACGACTTTCTTT CASSFLGQGTTFF
TRBD1 TRBJ2-3 TRBV5-1 . TGCGCCAGCAGGCAACAGGGGGCATTAGTGGATACGCAGTATTTT CASRQQGALVDTQYF
. TRBJ2-7 TRBV21-1 . TGTGCCAGCACCTCCCCACCAAGTCAGTCGAAGATCTACGAGCAGTACTTC CASTSPPSQSKIYEQYF
. TRBJ1-2 TRBV7-2 . TGTGCCAGCAGCTTAGGTTCGAGTCAGGGATATGGCTACACCTTC CASSLGSSQGYGYTF
TRBD1 TRBJ1-5 TRBV5-1 . TGCGCCAGCAGACTGGACAGGGGGCTTGGTCAGCCCCAGCATTTT CASRLDRGLGQPQHF
. TRBJ1-6 TRBV2 . TGTGCCAGCCTCCGCCGGGTCGCCTATAATTCACCCCTCCACTTT CASLRRVAYNSPLHF
. TRBJ1-3 TRBV9 . TGTGCCAGCGGAAGAACAGGGAGCTCTGGAAACACCATATATTTT CASGRTGSSGNTIYF
. TRBJ1-5 TRBV7-9 . TGTGCCAGCAGCTTCGGGAAGTGGCCCCAGCATTTT CASSFGKWPQHF
. TRBJ2-5 TRBV5-6 . TGTGCCAGCAGCTTACTGAGACAGGGAGGCGAGACCCAGTACTTC CASSLLRQGGETQYF
. TRBJ1-6 TRBV7-2 . TGTGCCAGCAGCTTATTCCGGGGAGGGTTGAATTCACCCCTCCACTTT CASSLFRGGLNSPLHF
TRBD1 TRBJ2-7 TRBV7-9 . TGTGCCAGCAGCACGGGACAGGGGGGGTACTTC CASSTGQGGYF
TRBD1 TRBJ2-7 TRBV5-1 . TGCGCCAGCAGCGTCCGGGACAGGGGCTACGAGCAGTACTTC CASSVRDRGYEQYF
TRBD1 TRBJ2-7 TRBV2 . TGTGCCAGCAGTGGATCCGGGACAGGGATCGCCTACGAGCAGTACTTC CASSGSGTGIAYEQYF
. TRBJ1-2 TRBV9 . TGTGCCAGCAGCGCCCCGGGGGGTTTCTTAGGCTACACCTTC CASSAPGGFLGYTF
TRBD1 TRBJ2-7 TRBV27 . TGTGCCAGCAGTTTGGACAGGGGAAGTGACGAGCAGTACTTC CASSLDRGSDEQYF
. TRBJ2-6 TRBV19 . TGTGCCAGTAGTATCCAGGCTGGGGCCAACGTCCTGACTTTC CASSIQAGANVLTF